A selection of T cell receptor beta chains follows, all from one sample in a study of T cell responses to AZD1222 COVID-19 vaccine. This table comes from immunoSEQ multiplex PCR, and its TCRdb copy is limited to in-frame clones, with some not included. This table holds some 69,000 clones, about 80% found once. Specimen: peripheral blood, collected 28 days after the second AZD1222 dose. The receptor source for this set is an adult who received the AZD1222 COVID-19 vaccine. CDR3s include the opening cysteine and the closing phenylalanine or tryptophan. Each record gives: J gene, V gene, D gene, clone size, CDR3 length, CDR3 DNA, CDR3 protein. A D gene is named only where the DNA matches it firmly. Where a row states a size, it is once, few, many or the class of an expanded clone; other rows omit it.

TRBJ1-1	TRBV9	TRBD1	-	14	TGTGCCAGCAGCGTAGGGGACAGTTTAACTGAAGCTTTCTTT	CASSVGDSLTEAFF
TRBJ2-5	TRBV7-9	-	-	14	TGTGCCAGCAGCACCGGTTCCCCCAGGGGGACCCAGTACTTC	CASSTGSPRGTQYF
TRBJ1-1	TRBV5-1	-	-	14	TGCGCCAGCAGCGGGGACTTGGGGAACACTGAAGCTTTCTTT	CASSGDLGNTEAFF
TRBJ1-6	TRBV15	TRBD1	few	14	TGTGCCACCAGCGGGACAGGGTCTAGATCACCCCTCCACTTT	CATSGTGSRSPLHF
TRBJ2-1	TRBV6-5	TRBD2	-	15	TGTGCCAGCAGTCCCGATAGCGGGGGGTTTGGTGAGCAGTTCTTC	CASSPDSGGFGEQFF
TRBJ1-5	TRBV2	-	-	15	TGTGCCAGCAGTGAACAGGGTCAGAGCAATCAGCCCCAGCATTTT	CASSEQGQSNQPQHF
TRBJ1-1	TRBV7-8	-	-	12	TGTGCCAGCAGCCATCCGGAGAGACAAGCTTTCTTT	CASSHPERQAFF
TRBJ2-2	TRBV19	-	-	14	TGTGCCAGTATTCAGGGAAGAGGCACCGGGGAGCTGTTTTTT	CASIQGRGTGELFF
TRBJ2-3	TRBV19	-	-	14	TGTGCCAGTAAAGGCAGGGGAAGGACAGATACGCAGTATTTT	CASKGRGRTDTQYF
TRBJ1-2	TRBV7-9	-	-	15	TGTGCCAGCAGCTCTCAGGGGCTAGGTAGCTATGGCTACACCTTC	CASSSQGLGSYGYTF
TRBJ1-2	TRBV5-6	TRBD1	-	16	TGTGCCAGCAGCTGGCAGGTTTTACGACAGGGTCATGGCTACACCTTC	CASSWQVLRQGHGYTF
TRBJ1-2	TRBV19	-	-	16	TGTGCCAGTAGTATGCACCGGGACGTAGCTAACTATGGCTACACCTTC	CASSMHRDVANYGYTF
TRBJ2-1	TRBV7-6	-	-	16	TGTGCCAGCAGCCGGACGGCCGGTGGGCCCTACAATGAGCAGTTCTTC	CASSRTAGGPYNEQFF
TRBJ1-6	TRBV6-2/TRBV6-3	TRBD1	-	15	TGTGCCAGCAGTGGGGACAGCTTCTATAATTCACCCCTCCACTTT	CASSGDSFYNSPLHF
TRBJ1-4	TRBV4-1	-	few	12	TGCGCCAGCAGCCTGCCGGCCGAAAAACTGTTTTTT	CASSLPAEKLFF
TRBJ2-1	TRBV5-6	-	-	15	TGTGCCAGCAGGCCCCCGGGGGGCCTGATCCATGAGCAGTTCTTC	CASRPPGGLIHEQFF
TRBJ2-7	TRBV5-6	-	-	14	TGTGCCAGCAGCTTGGTGGCAGGGACCTACGAGCAGTACTTC	CASSLVAGTYEQYF
TRBJ1-2	TRBV12-5	-	-	14	TGTGCTAGTGGACCCCCGGGACAATTCTATGGCTACACCTTC	CASGPPGQFYGYTF
TRBJ1-4	TRBV27	-	-	13	TGTGCCAGCAGTCAGAGATATAATGAAAAACTGTTTTTT	CASSQRYNEKLFF
TRBJ2-5	TRBV7-2	-	-	13	TGTGCCAGCAAGGAGGGATTGACGGAGACCCAGTACTTC	CASKEGLTETQYF
TRBJ2-7	TRBV7-9	TRBD1	-	15	TGTGCCAGCAGCAAAAATTGGGACAGCTTCTACGAGCAGTACTTC	CASSKNWDSFYEQYF
TRBJ2-1	TRBV7-9	-	many	13	TGTGCCAGCGGCGCAAGTATCTACAATGAGCAGTTCTTC	CASGASIYNEQFF
TRBJ2-3	TRBV7-2	TRBD2	-	15	TGTGCCAGCAGCTTAGGGGGAAGCGGGGGATTAACGCAGTATTTT	CASSLGGSGGLTQYF
TRBJ1-5	TRBV27	-	-	16	TGTGCCAGCAGTTTTCTTCCCGATGGCAGCAATCAGCCCCAGCATTTT	CASSFLPDGSNQPQHF
TRBJ2-7	TRBV19	-	-	13	TGTGCCAGTACCCCCAGAGGCTCCTACGAGCAGTACTTC	CASTPRGSYEQYF
TRBJ2-5	TRBV6-2/TRBV6-3	-	few	16	TGTGCCAGCAGTTACTTCGGGAGAAGCTTCCAAGAGACCCAGTACTTC	CASSYFGRSFQETQYF
TRBJ1-5	TRBV19	-	-	12	TGTGCCAGTAGTCTCCCCGAACTGCCCCAGCATTTT	CASSLPELPQHF
TRBJ1-2	TRBV6-1	-	few	17	TGTGCCAGCAGTGAAAGACGCCCTTCAGTCGATAACTATGGCTACACCTTC	CASSERRPSVDNYGYTF
TRBJ1-2	TRBV23-1	-	-	11	TGCGCCAGGATACAAGCCAATGGCTACACCTTC	CARIQANGYTF
TRBJ2-3	TRBV5-1	-	-	14	TGCGCCAGCAGCTTGGGCGGAAACACAGATACGCAGTATTTT	CASSLGGNTDTQYF
TRBJ1-1	TRBV19	-	-	14	TGTGCCAGTAGTATTGGTCAGACGCACACTGAAGCTTTCTTT	CASSIGQTHTEAFF
TRBJ2-7	TRBV10-1	TRBD2	-	18	TGCGCCAGCAGTGACGCCGGGACTAGCGGGGGCCCGAGGGACGAGCAGTACTTC	CASSDAGTSGGPRDEQYF
TRBJ1-2	TRBV25-1	TRBD1	-	14	TGTGCCAGCAGTGACGGACAGGGGTCATATGGCTACACCTTC	CASSDGQGSYGYTF
TRBJ1-1	TRBV18	-	-	12	TGTGCCAGCTCACCAAGGGCAGCTGAAGCTTTCTTT	CASSPRAAEAFF
TRBJ2-3	TRBV5-4	-	-	15	TGTGCCAGCAGCTTGAGGATCCCTAGCACAGATACGCAGTATTTT	CASSLRIPSTDTQYF
TRBJ2-6	TRBV4-3	-	-	19	TGCGCCAGCAGCCAAGAAATATCGCGGGGAAACTCTGGGGCCAACGTCCTGACTTTC	CASSQEISRGNSGANVLTF
TRBJ1-5	TRBV3-1/TRBV3-2	-	-	12	TGTGCCAGCAGCCAAGGGGCTCAGCCCCAGCATTTT	CASSQGAQPQHF
TRBJ2-5	TRBV12-3/TRBV12-4	TRBD2	once	13	TGTGCCAGCAGTGGGACTAGCTATGAGACCCAGTACTTC	CASSGTSYETQYF
TRBJ1-1	TRBV5-6	-	-	15	TGTGCCAGCAGCTCTCTGGGGCAGGGGAACACTGAAGCTTTCTTT	CASSSLGQGNTEAFF
TRBJ1-2	TRBV18	-	-	14	TGTGCCAGCTCACCACCCGCCAATTCCTATGGCTACACCTTC	CASSPPANSYGYTF
TRBJ2-3	TRBV4-3	-	-	16	TGCGCCAGCAGCCAAGATGGCGGGCCAGGGATAGATACGCAGTATTTT	CASSQDGGPGIDTQYF
TRBJ2-3	TRBV11-2	TRBD2	-	18	TGTGCCAGCAGCTTTGGCCAAGGGACTAGCGGTAGCACAGATACGCAGTATTTT	CASSFGQGTSGSTDTQYF
TRBJ1-1	TRBV6-1	-	-	13	TGTGCCAGCAGTGACCAGTCCTACACTGAAGCTTTCTTT	CASSDQSYTEAFF
TRBJ1-1	TRBV2	TRBD1	-	14	TGTGCCAGCAGGACTGACAGGGTGAACACTGAAGCTTTCTTT	CASRTDRVNTEAFF
TRBJ2-7	TRBV7-8	-	few	15	TGTGCCAGCAGCTTAGGTCGCAGGGGAGGATACGAGCAGTACTTC	CASSLGRRGGYEQYF